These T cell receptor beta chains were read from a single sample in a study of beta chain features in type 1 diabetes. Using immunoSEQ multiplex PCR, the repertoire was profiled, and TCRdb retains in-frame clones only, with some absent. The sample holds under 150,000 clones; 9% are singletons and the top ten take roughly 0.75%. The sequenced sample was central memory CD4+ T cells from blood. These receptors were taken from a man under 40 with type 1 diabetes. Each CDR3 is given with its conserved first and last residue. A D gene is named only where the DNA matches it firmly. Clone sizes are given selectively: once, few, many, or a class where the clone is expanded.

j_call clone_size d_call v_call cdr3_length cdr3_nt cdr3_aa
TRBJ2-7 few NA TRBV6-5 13 TGTGCCAGCAAGTCCAGGTTGACCTACGAGCAGTACTTC CASKSRLTYEQYF
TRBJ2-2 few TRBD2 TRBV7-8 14 TGTGCCAGCACTCTGGGGGGGGAGAGCGGGGAGCTGTTTTTT CASTLGGESGELFF
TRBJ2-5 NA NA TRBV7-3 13 TGTGCCAGCAGCCCCGGCGAGGGCAAGACCCAGTACTTC CASSPGEGKTQYF
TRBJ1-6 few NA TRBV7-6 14 TGTGCCAGCAGCCTCACAGGGTTTGACTCACCCCTCCACTTT CASSLTGFDSPLHF
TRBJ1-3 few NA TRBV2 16 TGTGCCAGCAGTACCCGACAGGTTTACTCTGGAAACACCATATATTTT CASSTRQVYSGNTIYF
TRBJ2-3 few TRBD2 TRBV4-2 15 TGTGCCAGCAGCCAAACGGGGGGGCGCTCAGATACGCAGTATTTT CASSQTGGRSDTQYF
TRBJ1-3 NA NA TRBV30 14 TGTGCCTGGATGAGCAGGGGCTCGCGAAACACCATATATTTT CAWMSRGSRNTIYF
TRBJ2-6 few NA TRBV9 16 TGTGCCAGCAGCGTAGCTCCGAGCTCTGGGGCCAACGTCCTGACTTTC CASSVAPSSGANVLTF
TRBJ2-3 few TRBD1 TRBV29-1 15 TGCAGCGGCTCAGGTACAGGGGGCGGCACAGATACGCAGTATTTT CSGSGTGGGTDTQYF
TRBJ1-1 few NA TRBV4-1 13 TGCGCCAGCAGCCAAGATGTCAGGACTGAAGCTTTCTTT CASSQDVRTEAFF
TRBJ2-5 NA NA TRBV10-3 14 TGTGCCATCAGTGAGTGGCAGGGAGGCGAGACCCAGTACTTC CAISEWQGGETQYF
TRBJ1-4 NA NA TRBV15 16 TGTGCCACCAGCAGAGATGAGGCTGCAACTAATGAAAAACTGTTTTTT CATSRDEAATNEKLFF
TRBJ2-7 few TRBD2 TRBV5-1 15 TGCGCCAGCAGCTCAAGCGGGGGACGCTCCTACGAGCAGTACTTC CASSSSGGRSYEQYF
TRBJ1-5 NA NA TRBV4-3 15 TGCGCCAGCAGCCAAGATATGAGGGATGCTCAGCCCCAGCATTTT CASSQDMRDAQPQHF
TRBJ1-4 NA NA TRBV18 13 TGTGCCAGCTACGGGGTAACTAATGAAAAACTGTTTTTT CASYGVTNEKLFF
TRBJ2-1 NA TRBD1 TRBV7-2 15 TGTGCCAGCAGCTTAGAGGCCAGGGGGCATGATGAGCAGTTCTTC CASSLEARGHDEQFF
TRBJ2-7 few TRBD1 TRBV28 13 TGTGCCAGCAGTGGGGGACAGGGCGGAGAGCAGTACTTC CASSGGQGGEQYF
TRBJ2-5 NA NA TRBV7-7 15 TGTGCTAGCAGCTTAAGTTCCACTAGCATGGAGACCCAGTACTTC CASSLSSTSMETQYF
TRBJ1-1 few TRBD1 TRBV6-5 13 TGTGCCAGCAGTTGGGGACAGGGCGCCGAAGCTTTCTTT CASSWGQGAEAFF
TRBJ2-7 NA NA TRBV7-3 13 TGTGCCAGCGCCCTGGACATTGATTACGAGCAGTACTTC CASALDIDYEQYF
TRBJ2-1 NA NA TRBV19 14 TGTGCCAGTAGAGACCTGACTAGCTACAATGAGCAGTTCTTC CASRDLTSYNEQFF
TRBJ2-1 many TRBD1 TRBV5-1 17 TGCGCCAGCAGCTTCAGTTGGACAGGGGGCTCCAACAATGAGCAGTTCTTC CASSFSWTGGSNNEQFF
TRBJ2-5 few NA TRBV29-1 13 TGCAGCGTCTCCGGCGGAGGGGCGGAGACCCAGTACTTC CSVSGGGAETQYF
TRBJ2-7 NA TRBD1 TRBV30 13 TGTGCCTACACCAGGGACAGGGCCTACGAGCAGTACTTC CAYTRDRAYEQYF
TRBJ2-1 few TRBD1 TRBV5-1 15 TGCGCCAGCAGCTTACAGGGGGGCGCCTACAATGAGCAGTTCTTC CASSLQGGAYNEQFF
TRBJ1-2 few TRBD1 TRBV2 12 TGTGCCAGCGGGGGACAGGGGGGTGGCTACACCTTC CASGGQGGGYTF
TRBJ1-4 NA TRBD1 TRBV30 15 TGTGCCTGGAGTGTAAGGGGGACAGGGAATGAAAAACTGTTTTTT CAWSVRGTGNEKLFF
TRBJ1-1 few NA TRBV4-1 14 TGCGCCAGCAGCCGGACGGCGGGAAACACTGAAGCTTTCTTT CASSRTAGNTEAFF
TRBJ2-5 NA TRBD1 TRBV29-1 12 TGCAGCGTAGGGGACAGGGGAGAGACCCAGTACTTC CSVGDRGETQYF
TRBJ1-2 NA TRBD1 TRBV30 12 TGTGCCTGGGGGACAGGGATGGGGGGCTACACCTTC CAWGTGMGGYTF
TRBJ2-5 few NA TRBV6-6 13 TGTGCCAGCAGTTTCGACAGGCGGGAGACCCAGTACTTC CASSFDRRETQYF
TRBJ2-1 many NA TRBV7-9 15 TGTGCCAGCAGCTCTAAGAGGGAATCCTACAATGAGCAGTTCTTC CASSSKRESYNEQFF
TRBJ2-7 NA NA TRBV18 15 TGTGCCAGCTCACCTCCCGGAGCGTGGAGTGGCGAGCAGTACTTC CASSPPGAWSGEQYF
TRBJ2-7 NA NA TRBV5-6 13 TGTGCCAGCAGCCCCCGGACGAAGGAGGCGCAGTACTTC CASSPRTKEAQYF
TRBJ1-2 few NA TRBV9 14 TGTGCCAGCACAACCGGGGCGGGAAACTATGGCTACACCTTC CASTTGAGNYGYTF
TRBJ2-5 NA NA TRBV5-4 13 TGTGCCTCAGGACTGGGGAAACAAGAGACCCAGTACTTC CASGLGKQETQYF
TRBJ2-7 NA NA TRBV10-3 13 TGTGCCATCAGTGATGCAGTTGCCTACGAGCAGTACTTC CAISDAVAYEQYF
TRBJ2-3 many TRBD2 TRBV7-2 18 TGTGCCAGCAGCTTTCGTCCAGCGGGGGGCACTAGCACAGATACGCAGTATTTT CASSFRPAGGTSTDTQYF
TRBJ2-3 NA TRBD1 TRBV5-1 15 TGCGCCAGCAGCGTGGGACAGTCTAGCACAGATACGCAGTATTTT CASSVGQSSTDTQYF
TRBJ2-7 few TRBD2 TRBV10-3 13 TGTGCCATCGGCACTAGCGGGGCCTACGAGCAGTACTTC CAIGTSGAYEQYF
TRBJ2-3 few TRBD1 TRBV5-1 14 TGCGCCAGCCGTGGGACAGGGGGCACAGATACGCAGTATTTT CASRGTGGTDTQYF